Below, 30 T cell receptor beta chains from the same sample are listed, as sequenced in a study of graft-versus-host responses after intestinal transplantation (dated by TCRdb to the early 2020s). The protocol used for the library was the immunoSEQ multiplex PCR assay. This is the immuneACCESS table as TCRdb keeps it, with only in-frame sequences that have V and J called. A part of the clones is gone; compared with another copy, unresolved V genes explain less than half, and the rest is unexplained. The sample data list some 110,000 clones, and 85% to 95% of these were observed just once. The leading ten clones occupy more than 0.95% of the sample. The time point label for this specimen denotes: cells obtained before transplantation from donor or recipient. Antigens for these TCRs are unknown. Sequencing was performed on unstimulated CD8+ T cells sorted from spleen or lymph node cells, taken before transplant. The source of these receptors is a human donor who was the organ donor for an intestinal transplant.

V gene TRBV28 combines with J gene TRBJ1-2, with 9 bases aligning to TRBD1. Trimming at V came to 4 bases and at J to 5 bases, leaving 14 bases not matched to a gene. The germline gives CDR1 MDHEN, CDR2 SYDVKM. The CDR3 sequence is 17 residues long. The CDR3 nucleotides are TGTGCCAGCAGTTCCGCTGGGACAGGGCCTAGAGGATATGGCTACACCTTC. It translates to CASSSAGTGPRGYGYTF.

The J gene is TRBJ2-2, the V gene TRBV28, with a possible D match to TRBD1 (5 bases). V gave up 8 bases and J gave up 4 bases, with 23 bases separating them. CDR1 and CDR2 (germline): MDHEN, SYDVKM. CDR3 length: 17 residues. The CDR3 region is CASVPAAGRQGTGELFF. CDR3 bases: TGTGCCAGCGTTCCGGCGGCTGGACGCCAGGGCACCGGGGAGCTGTTTTTT.

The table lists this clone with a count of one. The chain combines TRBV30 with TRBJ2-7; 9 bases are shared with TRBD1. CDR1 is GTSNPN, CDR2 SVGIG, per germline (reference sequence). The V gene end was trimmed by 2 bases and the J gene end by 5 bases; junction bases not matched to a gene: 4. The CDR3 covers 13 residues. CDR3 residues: CAWSSGQGDEQYF. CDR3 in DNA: TGTGCCTGGAGTTCGGGACAGGGCGACGAGCAGTACTTC.

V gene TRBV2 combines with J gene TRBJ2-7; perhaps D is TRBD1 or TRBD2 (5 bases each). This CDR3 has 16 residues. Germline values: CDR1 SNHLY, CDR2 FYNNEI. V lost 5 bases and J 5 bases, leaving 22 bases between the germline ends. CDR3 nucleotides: TGTGCCAGCAGTTCGTCCTTGGGGGAGAGCATGGACGAGCAGTACTTC. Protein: CASSSSLGESMDEQYF.

This chain's CDR3 is CASTPNPNTEAFF. The CDR3 DNA sequence: TGTGCCAGCACCCCCAACCCTAACACTGAAGCTTTCTTT. The rearrangement links TRBV6-5 to TRBJ1-1; D is undetermined. Looked up from germline, CDR1 is MNHEY and CDR2 is SVGAGI. There are 13 residues in the CDR3. V lost 7 bases and J lost 2, with 11 bases in between.

The CDR3 sequence is CASSPPGTPYEQYF. The CDR3 DNA follows: TGTGCCAGTAGTCCTCCAGGCACTCCTTACGAGCAGTACTTC. The chain links TRBV19 to TRBJ2-7; D is undetermined. This CDR3 has 14 residues. CDR1 is LNHDA, CDR2 SQIVND, per germline (reference sequence). V was shortened by 5 bases and J by 4 bases, with 15 bases between the two germline ends.

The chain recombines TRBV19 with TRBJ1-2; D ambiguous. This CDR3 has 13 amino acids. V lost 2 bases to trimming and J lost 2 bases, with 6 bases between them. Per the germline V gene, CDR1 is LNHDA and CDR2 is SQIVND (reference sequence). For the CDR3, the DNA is TGTGCCAGTAGTATACCGGGGAACTATGGCTACACCTTC. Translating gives CASSIPGNYGYTF.

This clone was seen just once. CDR3 loop: CASSFVTGDTGELFF. CDR3 nucleotide sequence: TGTGCCAGCAGCTTTGTGACAGGGGACACCGGGGAGCTGTTTTTT. This chain joins TRBV5-4 and TRBJ2-2; 8 nucleotides agree with TRBD1. The CDR3 has 15 residues. Germline values: CDR1 SGHNT, CDR2 YYREEE (reference sequence). The trim removed 2 bases at V and 3 bases at J, leaving 3 bases unmatched.

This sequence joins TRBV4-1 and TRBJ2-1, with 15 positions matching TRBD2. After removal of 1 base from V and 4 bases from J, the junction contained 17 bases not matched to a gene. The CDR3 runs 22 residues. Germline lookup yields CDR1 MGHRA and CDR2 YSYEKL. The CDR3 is CASSQGGRGLAGGQGLYNEQFF. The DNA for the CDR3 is TGCGCCAGCAGCCAAGGCGGTAGAGGACTAGCGGGAGGGCAGGGACTTTACAATGAGCAGTTCTTC.

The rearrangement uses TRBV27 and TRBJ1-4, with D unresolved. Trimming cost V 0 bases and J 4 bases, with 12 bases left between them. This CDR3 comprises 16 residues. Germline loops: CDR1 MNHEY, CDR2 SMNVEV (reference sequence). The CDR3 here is CASSLSRVTNNEKLFF. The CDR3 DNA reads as TGTGCCAGCAGTTTATCGAGGGTCACAAATAATGAAAAACTGTTTTTT.

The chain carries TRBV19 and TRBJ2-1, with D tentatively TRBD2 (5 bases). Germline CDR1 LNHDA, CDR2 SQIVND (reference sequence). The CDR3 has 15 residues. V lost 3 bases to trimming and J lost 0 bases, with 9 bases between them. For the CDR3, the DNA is TGTGCCAGTAGTATCGGGGTCTCCTCCTACAATGAGCAGTTCTTC. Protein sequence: CASSIGVSSYNEQFF.

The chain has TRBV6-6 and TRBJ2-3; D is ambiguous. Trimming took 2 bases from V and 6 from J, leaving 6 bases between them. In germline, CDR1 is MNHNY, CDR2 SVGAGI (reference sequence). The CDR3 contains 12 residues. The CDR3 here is CASSYTGDTQYF. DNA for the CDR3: TGTGCCAGCAGTTACACCGGGGATACGCAGTATTTT.

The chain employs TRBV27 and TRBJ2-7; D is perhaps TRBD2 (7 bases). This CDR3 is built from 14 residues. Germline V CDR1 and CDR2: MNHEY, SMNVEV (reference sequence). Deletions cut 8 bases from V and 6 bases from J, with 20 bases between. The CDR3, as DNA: TGTGCCAGCCATCGGAGGGGGGGCCAGGGCGAGCAGTACTTC. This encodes CASHRRGGQGEQYF.

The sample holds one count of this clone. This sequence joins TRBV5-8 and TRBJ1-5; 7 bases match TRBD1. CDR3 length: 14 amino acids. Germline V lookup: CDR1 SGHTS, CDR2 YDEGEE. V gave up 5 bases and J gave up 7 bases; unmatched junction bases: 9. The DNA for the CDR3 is TGTGCCAGCAGGCCGCGACAGGGCCTCCAGCCCCAGCATTTT. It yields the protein CASRPRQGLQPQHF.

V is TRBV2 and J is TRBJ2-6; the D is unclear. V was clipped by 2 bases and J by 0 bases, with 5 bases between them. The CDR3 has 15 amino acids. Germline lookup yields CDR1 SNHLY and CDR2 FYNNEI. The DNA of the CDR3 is TGTGCCAGCAGTGAATGGGTCTCTGGGGCCAACGTCCTGACTTTC. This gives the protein CASSEWVSGANVLTF.

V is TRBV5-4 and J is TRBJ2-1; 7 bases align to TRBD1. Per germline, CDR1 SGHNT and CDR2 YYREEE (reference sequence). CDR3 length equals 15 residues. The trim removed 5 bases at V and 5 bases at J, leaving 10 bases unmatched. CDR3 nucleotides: TGTGCCAGCAGTCGCTCCGGGACAGCCGACAATGAGCAGTTCTTC. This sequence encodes CASSRSGTADNEQFF.

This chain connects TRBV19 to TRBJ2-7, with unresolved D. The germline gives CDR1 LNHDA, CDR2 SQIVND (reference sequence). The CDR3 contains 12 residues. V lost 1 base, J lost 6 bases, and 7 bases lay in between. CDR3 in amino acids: CASSIGQGEQYF. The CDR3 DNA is TGTGCCAGTAGTATAGGTCAAGGCGAGCAGTACTTC.

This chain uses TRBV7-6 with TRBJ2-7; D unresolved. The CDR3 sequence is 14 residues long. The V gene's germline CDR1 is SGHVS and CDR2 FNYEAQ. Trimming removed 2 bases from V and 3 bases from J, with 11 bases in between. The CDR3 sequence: CASSLWQTDYEQYF. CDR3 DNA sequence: TGTGCCAGCAGCTTATGGCAGACGGACTACGAGCAGTACTTC.

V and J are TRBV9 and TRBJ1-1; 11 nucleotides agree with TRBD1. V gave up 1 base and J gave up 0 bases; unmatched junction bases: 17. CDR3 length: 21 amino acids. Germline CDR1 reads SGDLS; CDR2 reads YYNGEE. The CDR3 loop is CASSVFPGQGAVVQVNTEAFF. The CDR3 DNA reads TGTGCCAGCAGCGTATTTCCCGGACAGGGGGCCGTGGTGCAGGTGAACACTGAAGCTTTCTTT. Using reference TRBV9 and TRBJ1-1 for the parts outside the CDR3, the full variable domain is DSGVTQTPKHLITATGQRVTLRCSPRSGDLSVYWYQQSLDQGLQFLIQYYNGEERAKGNILERFSAQQFPDLHSELNLSSLELGDSALYFCASSVFPGQGAVVQVNTEAFFGQGTRLTVV.

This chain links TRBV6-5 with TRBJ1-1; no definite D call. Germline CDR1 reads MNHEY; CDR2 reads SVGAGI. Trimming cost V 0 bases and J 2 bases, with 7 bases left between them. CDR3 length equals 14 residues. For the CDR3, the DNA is TGTGCCAGCAGTTACTCCGACCCCAACACTGAAGCTTTCTTT. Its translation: CASSYSDPNTEAFF.

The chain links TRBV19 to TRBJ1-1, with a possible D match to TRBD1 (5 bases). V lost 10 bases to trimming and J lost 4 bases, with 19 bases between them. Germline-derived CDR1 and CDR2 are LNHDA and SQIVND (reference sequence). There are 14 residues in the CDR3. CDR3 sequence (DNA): TGTGCCATCCCTGGGCGTACAGGAGGCACTGAAGCTTTCTTT. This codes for CAIPGRTGGTEAFF.

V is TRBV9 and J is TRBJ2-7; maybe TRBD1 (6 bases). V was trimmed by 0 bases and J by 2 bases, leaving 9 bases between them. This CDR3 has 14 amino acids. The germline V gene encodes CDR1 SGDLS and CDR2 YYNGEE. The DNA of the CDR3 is TGTGCCAGCAGCGTAGGCGGACAGACCTACGAGCAGTACTTC. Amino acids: CASSVGGQTYEQYF.

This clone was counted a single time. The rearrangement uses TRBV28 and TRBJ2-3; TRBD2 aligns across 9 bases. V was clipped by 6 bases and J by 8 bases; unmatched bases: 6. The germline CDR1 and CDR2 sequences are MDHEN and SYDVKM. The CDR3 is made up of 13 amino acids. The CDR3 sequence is CASSQTSGTTQYF. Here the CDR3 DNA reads TGTGCCAGCAGCCAGACTAGCGGCACTACGCAGTATTTT. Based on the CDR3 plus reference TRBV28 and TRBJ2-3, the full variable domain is DVKVTQSSRYLVKRTGEKVFLECVQDMDHENMFWYRQDPGLGLRLIYFSYDVKMKEKGDIPEGYSVSREKKERFSLILESASTNQTSMYLCASSQTSGTTQYFGPGTRLTVL.

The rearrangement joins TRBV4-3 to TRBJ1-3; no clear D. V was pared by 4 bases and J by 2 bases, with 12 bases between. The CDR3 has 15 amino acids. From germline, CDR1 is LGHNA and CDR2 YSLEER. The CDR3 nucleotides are TGCGCCAGCAGCCGGAATGTTGGTCCTGGAAACACCATATATTTT. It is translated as CASSRNVGPGNTIYF.

The CDR3 DNA reads TGCGCCAGCAGCCAAACCAGAAGCGGTTACGAGCAGTACTTC. It specifies CASSQTRSGYEQYF. V is TRBV4-1 and J is TRBJ2-7; possible D gene TRBD2, 5 bases. The CDR3 consists of 14 residues. Looked up from germline, CDR1 is MGHRA and CDR2 is YSYEKL. Trimming stripped 2 bases from V and 4 bases from J, with 12 bases between.

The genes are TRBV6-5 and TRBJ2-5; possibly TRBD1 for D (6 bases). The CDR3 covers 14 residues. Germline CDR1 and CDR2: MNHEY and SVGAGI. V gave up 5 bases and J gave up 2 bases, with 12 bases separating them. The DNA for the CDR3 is TGTGCCAGCAGTCCCTACAGGGCTCAAGAGACCCAGTACTTC. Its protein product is CASSPYRAQETQYF.

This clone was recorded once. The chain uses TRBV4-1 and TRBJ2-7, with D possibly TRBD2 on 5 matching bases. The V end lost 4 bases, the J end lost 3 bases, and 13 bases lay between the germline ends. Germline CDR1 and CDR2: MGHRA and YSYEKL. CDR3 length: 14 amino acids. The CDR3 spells CASSLGGRFYEQYF. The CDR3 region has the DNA TGCGCCAGCAGCCTCGGAGGAAGGTTCTACGAGCAGTACTTC.

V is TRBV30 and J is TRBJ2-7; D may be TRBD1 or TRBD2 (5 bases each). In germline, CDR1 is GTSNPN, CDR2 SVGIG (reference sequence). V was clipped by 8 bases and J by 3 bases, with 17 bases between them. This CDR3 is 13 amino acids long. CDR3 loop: CAGWDRQNYEQYF. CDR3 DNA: TGTGCCGGTTGGGACCGGCAGAACTACGAGCAGTACTTC.

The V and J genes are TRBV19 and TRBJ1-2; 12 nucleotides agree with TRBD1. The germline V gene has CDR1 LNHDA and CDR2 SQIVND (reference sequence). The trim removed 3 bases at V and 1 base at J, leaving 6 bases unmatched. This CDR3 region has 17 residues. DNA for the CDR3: TGTGCCAGTAGTATTCCGGGACAGGGGGCGTTTAACTATGGCTACACCTTC. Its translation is CASSIPGQGAFNYGYTF.

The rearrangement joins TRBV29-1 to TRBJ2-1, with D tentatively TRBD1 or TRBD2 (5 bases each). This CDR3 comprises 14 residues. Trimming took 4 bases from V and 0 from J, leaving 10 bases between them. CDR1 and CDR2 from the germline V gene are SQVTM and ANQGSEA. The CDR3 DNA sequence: TGCAGCGTTGTGGGGCTAGCCTCCTACAATGAGCAGTTCTTC. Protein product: CSVVGLASYNEQFF.